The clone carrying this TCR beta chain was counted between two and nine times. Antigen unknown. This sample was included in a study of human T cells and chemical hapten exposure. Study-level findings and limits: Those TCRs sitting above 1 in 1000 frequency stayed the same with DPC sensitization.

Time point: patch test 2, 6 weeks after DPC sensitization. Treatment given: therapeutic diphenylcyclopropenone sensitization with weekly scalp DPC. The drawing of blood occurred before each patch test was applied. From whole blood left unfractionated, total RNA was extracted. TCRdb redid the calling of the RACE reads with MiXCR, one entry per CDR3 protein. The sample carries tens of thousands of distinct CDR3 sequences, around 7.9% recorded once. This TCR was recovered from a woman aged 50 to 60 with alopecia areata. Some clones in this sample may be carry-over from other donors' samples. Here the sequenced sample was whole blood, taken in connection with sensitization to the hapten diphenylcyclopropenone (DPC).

CDR3 in amino acids: CASSLMNTGELFF. The CDR3 DNA follows: TGTGCCAGCAGCTTGATGAACACCGGGGAGCTGTTTTTT. The rearrangement joins TRBV5-4 to TRBJ2-2; the D is unclear. Germline CDR1 and CDR2: SGHNT and YYREEE (reference sequence). Trimming took off 1 base at V and 1 base at J, with 2 bases between the two ends. The CDR3 consists of 13 residues.